These T cell receptor beta chains were read from a single sample in a study of T-cell reconstitution after alpha-beta-depleted transplantation in children. From the PCR reads, TCRdb called clonotypes with MiXCR, one entry per CDR3 protein. The repertoire holds about 610,000 distinct CDR3 sequences, about 10% seen once, with 4% to 5% in the top ten. Here the sequenced sample was PBMCs from the stem cell graft donor, taken from the stem cell graft. All receptors come from a human donor who donated a stem cell graft to a child with acute myeloid leukemia. Both conserved end residues are part of each CDR3. Each record gives: CDR3 length, V gene, D gene, J gene, clone size, CDR3 protein, CDR3 DNA. A D gene is named only where the DNA matches it firmly. Clone size is given for some rows only: seen once, a few or many times, or a class if the clone is expanded.

14	TRBV5-1	TRBD1	TRBJ2-7	many	CASSSDRSYGEQYF	TGCGCCAGCAGCTCGGACAGGTCATATGGCGAGCAGTACTTC
15	TRBV20-1	TRBD1	TRBJ2-3	few	CSAREETGQRDTQYF	TGCAGTGCTAGAGAGGAGACAGGGCAGAGGGATACGCAGTATTTT
15	TRBV20-1	NA	TRBJ1-1	many	CSASEEDFRNTEAFF	TGCAGTGCTAGTGAGGAGGATTTCAGGAACACTGAAGCTTTCTTT
15	TRBV24-1	NA	TRBJ2-3	few	CATSEGMRRGDTQYF	TGTGCCACCAGTGAAGGGATGAGGAGGGGAGATACGCAGTATTTT
15	TRBV30	NA	TRBJ2-3	NA	CAWSSAGGGWDTQYF	TGTGCCTGGAGTAGTGCGGGCGGGGGCTGGGATACGCAGTATTTT
16	TRBV11-2	TRBD2	TRBJ2-3	NA	CASSRESGSGTDTQYF	TGTGCCAGCAGTAGAGAGAGCGGGAGCGGCACAGATACGCAGTATTTT
20	TRBV20-1	TRBD1	TRBJ2-1	few	CSARSRDRVMAAAPYNEQFF	TGCAGTGCTAGATCTCGGGACAGGGTTATGGCGGCAGCTCCCTACAATGAGCAGTTCTTC
12	TRBV24-1	NA	TRBJ2-1	NA	CATSEGPYEQFF	TGTGCCACCAGTGAGGGACCCTATGAGCAGTTCTTC
14	TRBV6-5	NA	TRBJ2-3	many	CASRRQASTDTQYF	TGTGCCAGCCGACGACAGGCGAGCACAGATACGCAGTATTTT
15	TRBV2	TRBD1	TRBJ2-2	many	CGFQGQGRVTGELFF	TGTGGATTTCAGGGACAGGGGCGAGTCACCGGGGAGCTGTTTTTT
13	TRBV29-1	NA	TRBJ2-1	many	CSVGTGLLNEQFF	TGCAGCGTGGGGACGGGACTGCTCAATGAGCAGTTCTTC
16	TRBV15	TRBD2	TRBJ2-1	NA	CATSSFRGLAYNEQFF	TGTGCCACCAGCAGTTTTAGAGGACTAGCCTACAATGAGCAGTTCTTC
14	TRBV6-5	NA	TRBJ1-1	many	CASSRIQGNTEAFF	TGTGCCAGCAGCCGGATACAGGGGAACACTGAAGCTTTCTTT
19	TRBV4-1	TRBD1	TRBJ1-2	NA	CASSPLSPQLTGRDYGYTF	TGCGCCAGCAGCCCTCTAAGCCCTCAACTGACAGGGAGGGACTATGGCTACACCTTC
12	TRBV29-1	TRBD2	TRBJ2-7	many	CSARGTSYEQYF	TGCAGCGCCAGAGGGACTAGTTACGAGCAGTACTTC
13	TRBV29-1	TRBD2	TRBJ2-1	many	CSVAGLAGNEQFF	TGCAGCGTAGCGGGACTAGCGGGAAATGAGCAGTTCTTC
14	TRBV20-1	NA	TRBJ2-1	many	CSSRVGGGRNEQFF	TGCAGTTCCCGGGTGGGAGGGGGGCGAAATGAGCAGTTCTTC
13	TRBV18	TRBD2	TRBJ2-1	many	CASVGTSGKGQFF	TGTGCCAGTGTGGGGACTAGCGGGAAAGGGCAGTTCTTC
14	TRBV27	NA	TRBJ1-1	NA	CASYLQGGSTEAFF	TGTGCCAGCTATTTACAGGGAGGGAGCACTGAAGCTTTCTTT
16	TRBV7-9	TRBD1	TRBJ2-3	many	CASSFGQVDGTDTQYF	TGTGCCAGCAGCTTCGGACAGGTTGATGGGACAGATACGCAGTATTTT
17	TRBV20-1	NA	TRBJ1-2	many	CSARDFRADGALNGYTF	TGCAGTGCTAGAGATTTCAGGGCGGATGGAGCCCTAAATGGCTACACCTTC
13	TRBV6-5	NA	TRBJ2-1	many	CASSSGLGTEQFF	TGTGCCAGCAGTTCGGGACTTGGGACTGAGCAGTTCTTC
13	TRBV7-2	NA	TRBJ1-2	many	CASSSGYTGSYTF	TGTGCCAGCAGCTCGGGGTATACAGGGAGCTACACCTTC
14	TRBV18	NA	TRBJ2-1	many	CASSPPTSYNEQFF	TGTGCCAGCTCACCACCGACTAGTTACAATGAGCAGTTCTTC
16	TRBV3-1	TRBD2	TRBJ2-7	many	CASSPSGLAVHYEQYF	TGTGCCAGCAGCCCCTCGGGACTAGCGGTACACTACGAGCAGTACTTC
16	TRBV7-2	NA	TRBJ2-3	few	CASSLRSGLSTDTQYF	TGTGCCAGCAGCTTACGGTCTGGGTTGAGCACAGATACGCAGTATTTT
14	TRBV15	NA	TRBJ2-5	many	CATSRQGNQETQYF	TGTGCCACCAGCAGACAGGGTAACCAAGAGACCCAGTACTTC